Following are 14 T cell receptor beta chains from one sample sequenced in a study of naive and memory T cell subsets. These receptors have no identified antigens. An equimolar mix of two oligonucleotides served as the beta constant-region primer for TRBC1 and TRBC2. Nested alpha and beta constant-region primers with the SP2 primer drove four PCR rounds on ligated cDNA. Via MiXCR, TCRdb re-called the UMI-ligation and nested PCR reads, giving one row per CDR3 protein. The sample has some 110,000 distinct CDR3 sequences, roughly 15% seen once. The study's findings and limits: A few larger clonotypes appeared in naive repertoires, especially CD8, possibly memory cells re-expressing CD45RA.

The sample taken for sequencing was naive CD8+ T cells from blood. These receptors all come from a human donor in good health.

The chain employs TRBV7-2 and TRBJ2-1, with 7 positions matching TRBD1. The CDR3 is 16 amino acids. Germline V gene data show CDR1 as SGHTA and CDR2 as FQGNSA. The ends lost 1 base at V and 9 bases at J; junction bases unmatched: 12. The CDR3 protein is CASSLEDRIPDGEQFF. The CDR3 nucleotides read TGTGCCAGCAGCTTAGAGGACAGGATTCCCGACGGTGAGCAGTTCTTC. Complete variable domain (other parts from reference TRBV7-2 and TRBJ2-1): GAGVSQSPSNKVTEKGKDVELRCDPISGHTALYWYRQSLGQGLEFLIYFQGNSAPDKSGLPSDRFSAERTGGSVSTLTIQRTQQEDSAVYLCASSLEDRIPDGEQFFGPGTRLTVL.

The rearrangement uses TRBV9 and TRBJ2-7; 9 bases line up with TRBD2. J gave up 4 bases and V 0 bases, and 8 bases lay outside the gene matches. Germline assignment: CDR1 SGDLS and CDR2 YYNGEE. This CDR3 has 16 residues. The DNA of the CDR3 is TGTGCCAGCAGCGTAGGCCAGCGGGAGGATTTTTACGAGCAGTACTTC. Its translation is CASSVGQREDFYEQYF. Drawing the rest from reference TRBV9 and TRBJ2-7, the complete variable domain is DSGVTQTPKHLITATGQRVTLRCSPRSGDLSVYWYQQSLDQGLQFLIQYYNGEERAKGNILERFSAQQFPDLHSELNLSSLELGDSALYFCASSVGQREDFYEQYFGPGTRLTVT.

This rearrangement joins TRBV7-9 to TRBJ2-1, with 7 bases matching TRBD2. V gave up 5 bases and J gave up 3 bases; unmatched junction bases: 7. This CDR3 is built from 15 residues. Germline CDR1 reads SEHNR; CDR2 reads FQNEAQ (reference sequence). CDR3 DNA: TGTGCCAGCAGCCAGACTAGCAGAGACTACAATGAGCAGTTCTTC. Protein product: CASSQTSRDYNEQFF. The full variable domain, in which reference TRBV7-9 and TRBJ2-1 provide the parts outside the CDR3, is DTGVSQNPRHKITKRGQNVTFRCDPISEHNRLYWYRQTLGQGPEFLTYFQNEAQLEKSRLLSDRFSAERPKGSFSTLEIQRTEQGDSAMYLCASSQTSRDYNEQFFGPGTRLTVL.

This clonotype was seen a single time. The rearrangement joins TRBV7-8 to TRBJ2-1; D may be TRBD1 or TRBD2 (5 bases each). From germline, CDR1 is SGHVS and CDR2 FQNEAQ. Trimming left V 4 bases short and J 0 bases short, with 28 bases between. This CDR3 region has 21 residues. The CDR3 region is CASSWDAALSGQISSYNEQFF. CDR3 DNA sequence: TGTGCCAGCAGCTGGGACGCGGCCTTGTCCGGGCAAATTAGCTCCTACAATGAGCAGTTCTTC.

This clonotype was counted between two and nine times. CDR3 in amino acids: CATGTSSSYNEQFF. DNA for the CDR3: TGTGCCACAGGGACCAGCAGCTCCTACAATGAGCAGTTCTTC. This sequence joins TRBV6-2 or TRBV6-3 and TRBJ2-1, with D perhaps matching TRBD1 or TRBD2 (5 bases each). CDR3 length: 14 amino acids. Deletions cut 10 bases from V and 0 bases from J, with 13 bases between. Germline V lookup: CDR1 MNHEY, CDR2 SVGEGT.

The chain joins TRBV27 to TRBJ2-3, with 7 bases that match TRBD1. The V gene end was trimmed by 6 bases and the J gene end by 3 bases; junction bases not matched to a gene: 9. Germline V CDR1 and CDR2: MNHEY, SMNVEV (reference sequence). The CDR3 covers 15 residues. CDR3 sequence reads: CASSKEDRWTDTQYF. The CDR3 nucleotides are TGTGCCAGCAGCAAAGAGGACAGGTGGACAGATACGCAGTATTTT.

This clonotype occurred many times. The chain links TRBV4-3 to TRBJ1-1, with a possible D match to TRBD1 (5 bases). V was cut by 2 bases and J by 8 bases, with 18 bases left in between. Germline CDR1 reads LGHNA; CDR2 reads YSLEER. The CDR3 runs 15 residues. CDR3 coding DNA: TGCGCCAGCAGCCAACATTTAACGGGGACTGGGGAAGCTTTCTTT. Translated: CASSQHLTGTGEAFF.

This clonotype was counted many times. The rearrangement uses TRBV29-1 and TRBJ2-6; 9 nucleotides line up with TRBD2. This CDR3 is 15 amino acids long. Germline loops: CDR1 SQVTM, CDR2 ANQGSEA. The V gene end was trimmed by 4 bases and the J gene end by 1 base; junction bases not matched to a gene: 2. CDR3 protein: CSVVAGESGANVLTF. Written as DNA, the CDR3 is TGCAGCGTTGTAGCGGGGGAATCTGGGGCCAACGTCCTGACTTTC.

This clonotype was observed a few times. The J gene is TRBJ1-5, the V gene TRBV6-1, with D possibly being TRBD1 (6 bases). The V end was cut by 4 bases, the J end by 1 base, with 11 bases between. Looked up from germline, CDR1 is MNHNS and CDR2 is SASEGT. This CDR3 comprises 15 residues. CDR3 residues: CASSAAGASNQPQHF. The CDR3 nucleotides are TGTGCCAGCAGTGCAGCAGGGGCAAGCAATCAGCCCCAGCATTTT.

This clonotype was detected a few times. The chain couples TRBV6-2 or TRBV6-3 to TRBJ2-7; no reliable D call. The CDR3 loop spans 15 amino acids. CDR1 and CDR2 (germline): MNHEY, SVGEGT. The V end lost 1 base, the J end lost 4 bases, and 14 bases lay between the germline ends. CDR3 sequence: CASSYFSSEVYEQYF. The CDR3 DNA sequence: TGTGCCAGCAGTTACTTCTCCAGCGAGGTGTACGAGCAGTACTTC.

The gene calls are TRBV7-9 and TRBJ1-1, with D possibly TRBD1 on 6 matching bases. V gave up 1 base and J gave up 6 bases, with 15 bases separating them. CDR1 and CDR2 (germline): SEHNR, FQNEAQ (reference sequence). The CDR3 runs 15 residues. CDR3 protein: CASSLVSGAGAEAFF. As DNA, the CDR3 is TGTGCCAGCAGCTTAGTATCAGGGGCGGGGGCTGAAGCTTTCTTT.

The V and J genes are TRBV13 and TRBJ2-1; 8 bases are shared with TRBD2. CDR1 is PRHDT, CDR2 FYEKMQ, per germline (reference sequence). J was trimmed by 7 bases and V by 5 bases; bases with no gene match: 7. The CDR3 runs 14 residues. The CDR3 DNA sequence: TGTGCCAGCAGCCCTCGGACTAGCAGGAATGAGCAGTTCTTC. Its translation is CASSPRTSRNEQFF.

This clonotype was seen many times. The chain combines TRBV19 with TRBJ1-1; 7 nucleotides align to TRBD1. Per the germline V gene, CDR1 is LNHDA and CDR2 is SQIVND (reference sequence). CDR3 length: 17 residues. V shed 3 bases, J shed 1 base, and the junction held 11 bases outside the gene matches. CDR3 DNA sequence: TGTGCCAGTAGTATCCAACCCGACAGGGTGGGGAACACTGAAGCTTTCTTT. Its protein product is CASSIQPDRVGNTEAFF.

This clonotype has ten or more counts. The genes are TRBV27 and TRBJ2-7, with D possibly TRBD2 on 6 matching bases. The germline gives CDR1 MNHEY, CDR2 SMNVEV (reference sequence). Between the trimmed V and J ends, which lost 1 base and 4 bases, there was a span of 11 bases. This CDR3 spans 14 amino acids. The DNA for the CDR3 is TGTGCCAGCAGTTTATTTGCAGGGAGGTACGAGCAGTACTTC. Translated: CASSLFAGRYEQYF.